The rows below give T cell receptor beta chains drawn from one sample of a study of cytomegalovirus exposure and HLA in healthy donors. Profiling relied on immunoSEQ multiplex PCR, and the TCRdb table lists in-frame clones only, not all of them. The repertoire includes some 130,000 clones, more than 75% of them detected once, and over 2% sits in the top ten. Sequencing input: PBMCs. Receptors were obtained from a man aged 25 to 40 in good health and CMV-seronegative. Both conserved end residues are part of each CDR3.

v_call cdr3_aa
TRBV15 CATSREVRGANEKLFF
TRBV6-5 CASSYSSGRVRGYTF
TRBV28 CASSSDGSGVVNYGYTF
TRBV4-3 CASSVHSIGTAEAFF
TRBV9 CASSAPGGDTQYF
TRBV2 CASSTSLEGGSDEQFF
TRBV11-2 CASSLGPQGGNTIYF
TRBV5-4 CASSFTGVTEAFF
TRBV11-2 CASSFANSEAFF
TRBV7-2 CASSLAGLQQFF
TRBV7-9 CASSLGGGMDEQYF
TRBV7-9 CASSLGVGVTVEAFF
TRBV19 CASSIWDRGGQFF
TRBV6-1 CASSANRDEQPQHF
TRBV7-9 CASSLIGGNYGYTF
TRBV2 CASSVDRGSYNEQFF
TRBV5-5 CASRFPGLHYQSSYNEQFF
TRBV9 CASSVAPINEQFF
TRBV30 CAWSDGLKLFF
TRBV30 CAWTTGLAGREQFF
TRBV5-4 CASSLDWGGQGNEQYF
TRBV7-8 CASSRRVDASGANVLTF